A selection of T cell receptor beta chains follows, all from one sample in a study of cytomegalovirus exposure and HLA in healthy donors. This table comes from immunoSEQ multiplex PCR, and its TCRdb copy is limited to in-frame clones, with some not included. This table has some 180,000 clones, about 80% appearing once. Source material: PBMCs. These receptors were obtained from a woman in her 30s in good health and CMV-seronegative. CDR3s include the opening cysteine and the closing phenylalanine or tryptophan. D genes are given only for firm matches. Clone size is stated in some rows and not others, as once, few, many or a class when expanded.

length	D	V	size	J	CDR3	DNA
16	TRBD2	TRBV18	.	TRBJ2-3	CASSNLNSGRQDTQYF	TGTGCCAGCTCGAACCTAAATAGCGGGAGACAAGATACGCAGTATTTT
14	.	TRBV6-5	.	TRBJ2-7	CASSLGQPPYEQYF	TGTGCCAGCAGTCTTGGACAGCCGCCGTACGAGCAGTACTTC
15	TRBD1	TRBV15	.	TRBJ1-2	CATSTTGAANYGYTF	TGTGCCACCAGCACAACAGGGGCAGCTAACTATGGCTACACCTTC
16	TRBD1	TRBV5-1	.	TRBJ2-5	CASSFAGGVTQETQYF	TGCGCCAGCAGCTTTGCAGGGGGCGTTACACAAGAGACCCAGTACTTC
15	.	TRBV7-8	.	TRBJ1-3	CASGELAGIGNTIYF	TGTGCCAGCGGGGAACTGGCAGGGATTGGAAACACCATATATTTT
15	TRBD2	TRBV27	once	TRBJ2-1	CASSYWTSGEGEQFF	TGTGCCAGCAGTTATTGGACTAGCGGGGAGGGTGAGCAGTTCTTC
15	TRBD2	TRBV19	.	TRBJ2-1	CASSIVGGSIGEQFF	TGTGCCAGTAGTATAGTGGGCGGGAGCATAGGTGAGCAGTTCTTC
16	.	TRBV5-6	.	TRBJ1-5	CASSLGPQGGNQPQHF	TGTGCCAGCAGCTTGGGGCCCCAGGGTGGCAATCAGCCCCAGCATTTT
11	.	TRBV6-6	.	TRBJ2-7	CASSYFNEQYF	TGTGCCAGCAGTTACTTCAACGAGCAGTACTTC
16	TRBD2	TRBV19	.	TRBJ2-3	CASSIFSGGSTDTQYF	TGTGCCAGTAGTATTTTTTCAGGCGGGAGTACAGATACGCAGTATTTT
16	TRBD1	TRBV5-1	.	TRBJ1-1	CASSLPEGQGETEAFF	TGCGCCAGCAGCTTACCCGAGGGACAGGGTGAGACTGAAGCTTTCTTT
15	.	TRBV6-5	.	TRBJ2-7	CASSYSTWQGGEQYF	TGTGCCAGCAGTTACTCGACCTGGCAGGGGGGCGAGCAGTACTTC
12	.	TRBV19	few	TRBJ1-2	CASSRDSAGYTF	TGTGCCAGTAGCCGCGACTCCGCAGGCTACACCTTC
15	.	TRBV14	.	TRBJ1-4	CASSQDRGSSEKLFF	TGTGCCAGCAGCCAAGATCGGGGGTCGAGCGAAAAACTGTTTTTT
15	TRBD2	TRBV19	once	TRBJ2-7	CASSKGGGRSYEQYF	TGTGCCAGTAGTAAGGGTGGCGGGAGATCGTACGAGCAGTACTTC
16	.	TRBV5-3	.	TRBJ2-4	CARSRLKTLAKNIQYF	TGTGCCAGAAGCAGACTAAAAACCCTAGCCAAAAACATTCAGTACTTC